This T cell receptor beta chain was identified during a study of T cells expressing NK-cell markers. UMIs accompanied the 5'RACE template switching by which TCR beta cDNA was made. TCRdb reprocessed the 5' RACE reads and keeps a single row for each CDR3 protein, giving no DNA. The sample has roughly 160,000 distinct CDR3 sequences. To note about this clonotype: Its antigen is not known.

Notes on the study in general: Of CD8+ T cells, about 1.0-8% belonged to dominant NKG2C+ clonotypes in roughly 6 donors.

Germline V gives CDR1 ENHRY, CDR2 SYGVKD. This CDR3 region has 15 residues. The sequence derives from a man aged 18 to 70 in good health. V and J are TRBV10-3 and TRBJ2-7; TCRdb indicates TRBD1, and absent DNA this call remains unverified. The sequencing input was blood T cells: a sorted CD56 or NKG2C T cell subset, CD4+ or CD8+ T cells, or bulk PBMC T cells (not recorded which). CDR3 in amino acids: CAISESWGSGDEQYF.